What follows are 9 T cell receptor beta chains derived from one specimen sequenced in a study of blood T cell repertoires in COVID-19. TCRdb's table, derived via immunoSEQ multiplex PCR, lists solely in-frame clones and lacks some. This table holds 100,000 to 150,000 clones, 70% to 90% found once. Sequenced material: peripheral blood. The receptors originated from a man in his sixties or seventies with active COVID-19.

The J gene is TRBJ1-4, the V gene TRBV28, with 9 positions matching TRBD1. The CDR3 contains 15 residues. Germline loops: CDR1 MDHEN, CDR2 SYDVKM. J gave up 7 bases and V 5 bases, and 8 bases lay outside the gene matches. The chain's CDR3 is CASSKTQGAGEKLFF. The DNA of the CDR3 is TGTGCCAGCAGTAAAACACAGGGGGCGGGTGAAAAACTGTTTTTT.

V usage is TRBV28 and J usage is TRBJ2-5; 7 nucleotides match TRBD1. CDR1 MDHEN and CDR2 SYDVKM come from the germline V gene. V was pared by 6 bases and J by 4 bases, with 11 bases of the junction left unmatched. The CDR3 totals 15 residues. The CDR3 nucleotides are TGTGCCAGCAGCCCCGACAGGGTACGAGGAGAGACCCAGTACTTC. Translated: CASSPDRVRGETQYF.

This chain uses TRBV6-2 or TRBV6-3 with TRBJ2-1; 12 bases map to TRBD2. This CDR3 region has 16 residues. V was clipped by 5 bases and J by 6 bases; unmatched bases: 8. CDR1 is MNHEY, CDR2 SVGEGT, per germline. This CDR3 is CASSTSGTSGFNEQFF. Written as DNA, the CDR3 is TGTGCCAGCAGTACATCCGGGACTAGCGGGTTCAATGAGCAGTTCTTC.

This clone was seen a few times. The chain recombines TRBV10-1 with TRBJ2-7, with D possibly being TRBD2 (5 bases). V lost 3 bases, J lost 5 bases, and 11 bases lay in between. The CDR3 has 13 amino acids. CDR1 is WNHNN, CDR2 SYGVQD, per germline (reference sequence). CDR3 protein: CASSDPSNNEQYF. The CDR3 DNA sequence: TGCGCCAGCAGTGATCCTAGCAACAACGAGCAGTACTTC.

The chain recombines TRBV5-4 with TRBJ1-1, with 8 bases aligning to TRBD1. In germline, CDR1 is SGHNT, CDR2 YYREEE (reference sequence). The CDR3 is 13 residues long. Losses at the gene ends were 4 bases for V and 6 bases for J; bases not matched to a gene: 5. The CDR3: CASSLGQGAEAFF. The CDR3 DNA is TGTGCCAGCAGCCTTGGACAGGGCGCTGAAGCTTTCTTT.

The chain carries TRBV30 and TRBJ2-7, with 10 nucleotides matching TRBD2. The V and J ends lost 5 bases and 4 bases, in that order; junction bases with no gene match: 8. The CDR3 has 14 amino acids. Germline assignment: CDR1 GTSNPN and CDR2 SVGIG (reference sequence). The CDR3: CAWVSGRAQYEQYF. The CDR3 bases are TGTGCCTGGGTCAGCGGGAGGGCCCAATACGAGCAGTACTTC.

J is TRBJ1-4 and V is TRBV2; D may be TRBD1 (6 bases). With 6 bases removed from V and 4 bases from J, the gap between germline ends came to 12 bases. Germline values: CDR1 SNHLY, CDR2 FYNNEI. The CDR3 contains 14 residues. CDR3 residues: CASRGRTVNEKLFF. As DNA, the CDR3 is TGTGCCAGCAGGGGGCGGACAGTTAATGAAAAACTGTTTTTT.

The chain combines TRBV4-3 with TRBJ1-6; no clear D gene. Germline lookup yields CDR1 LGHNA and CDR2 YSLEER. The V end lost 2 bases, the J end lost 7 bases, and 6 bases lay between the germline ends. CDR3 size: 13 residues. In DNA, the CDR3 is TGCGCCAGCAGCCAACTGGCAAATTCACCCCTCCACTTT. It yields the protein CASSQLANSPLHF.

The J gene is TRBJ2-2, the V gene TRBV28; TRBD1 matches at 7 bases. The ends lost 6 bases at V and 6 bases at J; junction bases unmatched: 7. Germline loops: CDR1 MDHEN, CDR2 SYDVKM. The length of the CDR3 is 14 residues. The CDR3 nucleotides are TGTGCCAGCAGGATTGACAGGGTCGCCGGGGAGCTGTTTTTT. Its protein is CASRIDRVAGELFF.